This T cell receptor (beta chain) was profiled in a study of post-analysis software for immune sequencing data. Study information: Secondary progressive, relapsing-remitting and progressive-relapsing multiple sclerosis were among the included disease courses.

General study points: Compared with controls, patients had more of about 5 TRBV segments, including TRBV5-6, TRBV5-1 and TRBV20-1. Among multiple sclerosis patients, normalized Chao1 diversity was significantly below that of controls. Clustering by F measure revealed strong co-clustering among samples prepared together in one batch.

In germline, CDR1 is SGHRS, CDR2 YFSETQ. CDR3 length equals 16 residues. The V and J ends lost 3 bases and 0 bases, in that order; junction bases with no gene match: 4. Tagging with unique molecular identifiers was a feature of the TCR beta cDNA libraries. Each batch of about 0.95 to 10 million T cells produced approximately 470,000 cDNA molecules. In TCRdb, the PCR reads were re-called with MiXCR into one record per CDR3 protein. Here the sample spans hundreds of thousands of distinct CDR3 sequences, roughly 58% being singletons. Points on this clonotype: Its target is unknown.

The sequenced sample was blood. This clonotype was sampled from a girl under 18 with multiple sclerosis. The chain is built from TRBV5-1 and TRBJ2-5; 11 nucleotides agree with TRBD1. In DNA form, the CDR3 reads TGCGCCAGCAGCTCCTGGACAGGGGGCTACCAAGAGACCCAGTACTTC. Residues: CASSSWTGGYQETQYF. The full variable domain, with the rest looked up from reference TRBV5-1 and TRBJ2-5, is KAGVTQTPRYLIKTRGQQVTLSCSPISGHRSVSWYQQTPGQGLQFLFEYFSETQRNKGNFPGRFSGRQFSNSRSEMNVSTLELGDSALYLCASSSWTGGYQETQYFGPGTRLLVL.